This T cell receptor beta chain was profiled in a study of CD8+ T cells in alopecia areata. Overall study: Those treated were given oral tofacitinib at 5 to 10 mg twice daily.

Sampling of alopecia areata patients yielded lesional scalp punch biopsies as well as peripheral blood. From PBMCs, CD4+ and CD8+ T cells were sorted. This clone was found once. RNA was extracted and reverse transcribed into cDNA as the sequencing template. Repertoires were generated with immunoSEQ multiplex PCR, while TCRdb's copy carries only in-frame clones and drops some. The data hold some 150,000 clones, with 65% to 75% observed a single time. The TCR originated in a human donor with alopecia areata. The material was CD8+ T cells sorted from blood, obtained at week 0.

CDR3 DNA sequence: TGCAGCGTGGCAAGGGTAGGGCGGTACAATGAGCAGTTCTTC. Protein product: CSVARVGRYNEQFF. The chain uses TRBV29-1 and TRBJ2-1; D unresolved. Germline assignment: CDR1 SQVTM and CDR2 ANQGSEA. Trimming took 6 bases from V and 4 from J, leaving 16 bases between them. The CDR3 consists of 14 residues.